This T cell receptor beta chain emerged from a study of control samples from healthy donors and cancer patients. The V and J ends lost 4 bases and 0 bases respectively, with 13 bases between them. The CDR3 has 15 residues. Per germline, CDR1 MNHNY and CDR2 SVGAGI (reference sequence). Profiling relied on immunoSEQ multiplex PCR, and the TCRdb table lists in-frame clones only, not all of them. The sample has around 170,000 clones, 88% seen once. The TCR sequence derives from a woman between 25 and 40 years old in good health. The rearrangement uses TRBV6-6 and TRBJ2-7; no clear D. Source material: blood. The CDR3 region is CASSSLIRTSYEQYF. CDR3 bases: TGTGCCAGCAGTTCATTAATCAGGACCTCCTACGAGCAGTACTTC.